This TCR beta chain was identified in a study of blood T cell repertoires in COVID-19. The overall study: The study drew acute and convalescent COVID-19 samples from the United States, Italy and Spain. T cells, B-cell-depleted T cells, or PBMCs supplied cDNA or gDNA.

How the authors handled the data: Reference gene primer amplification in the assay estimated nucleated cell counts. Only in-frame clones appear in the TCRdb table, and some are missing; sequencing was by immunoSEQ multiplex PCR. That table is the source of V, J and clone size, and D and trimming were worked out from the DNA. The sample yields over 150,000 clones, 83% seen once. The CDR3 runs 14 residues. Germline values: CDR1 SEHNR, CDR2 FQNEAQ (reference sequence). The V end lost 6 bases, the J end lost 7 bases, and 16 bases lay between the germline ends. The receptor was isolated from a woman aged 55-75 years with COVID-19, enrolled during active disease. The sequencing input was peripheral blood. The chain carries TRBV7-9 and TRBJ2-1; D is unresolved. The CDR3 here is CASRAPDTGNEQFF. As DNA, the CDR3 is TGTGCCAGCAGGGCCCCCGACACTGGGAATGAGCAGTTCTTC.